This TCR beta chain was sequenced for a study of cytomegalovirus exposure and HLA in healthy donors. On the study more broadly: The 110 million or so unique TCR beta sequences, from roughly 180 million T cells, were found by an earlier analysis.

The PCR ran on 60 Vbeta and 13 Jbeta primers. Clones were sequenced by immunoSEQ multiplex PCR, and TCRdb holds only the in-frame ones, with some missing. In the table there are more than 140,000 clones, roughly 82% of which are singletons. Specimen: PBMCs. The source of this sequence is a man aged 25-45 years in good health and CMV-seropositive.

In DNA, the CDR3 is TGTGCCAGCAGCAGGACAGAGTATGGCTACACCTTC. It yields the protein CASSRTEYGYTF. The chain joins TRBV5-8 to TRBJ1-2; D possibly corresponds to TRBD1 (6 bases). Looked up from germline, CDR1 is SGHTS and CDR2 is YDEGEE. The CDR3 runs to 12 residues. Trimming removed 4 bases at V and 5 bases at J, with 9 bases between.